A single T cell receptor (beta chain) is shown here with its context. This entry is derived from a study of blood T cell repertoires in COVID-19. The length of the CDR3 is 15 residues. The germline V and J ends were trimmed by 7 bases and 5 bases, with 18 bases remaining between them. The germline gives CDR1 SEHNR, CDR2 FQNEAQ (reference sequence). In the authors' methods: Cell counts per sample came from amplifying reference gene primers. Profiled with immunoSEQ multiplex PCR; TCRdb holds only in-frame clones, not every one. V and J calls and clone size come straight from that table; D and trimming were deduced from the DNA. Seen here are around 190,000 clones, about 88% observed once, and the top ten hold over 15%.

The specimen was peripheral blood. The chain links TRBV7-9 to TRBJ2-1, with D possibly TRBD2 on 6 matching bases. This receptor was identified in a man between 50 and 59 years old with COVID-19, enrolled during active disease. CDR3 amino acids: CASTDYGTRDNEQFF. Written as DNA, the CDR3 is TGTGCCAGCACCGACTACGGGACTCGGGACAATGAGCAGTTCTTC.